A selection of T cell receptor beta chains follows, all from one sample in a study of beta chain features in type 1 diabetes. This table comes from immunoSEQ multiplex PCR, and its TCRdb copy is limited to in-frame clones, with some not included. This sample has some 900,000 clones, with about a sixth found just once. Sequenced input: naive CD4+ T cells from blood. These receptor sequences come from a woman younger than 35 in good health. CDR3s include the opening cysteine and the closing phenylalanine or tryptophan. The order of the fields is clone size, J gene, D gene, V gene, CDR3 protein, CDR3 DNA. A D gene is named only where the DNA matches it firmly. Part of the rows lack a size; the others show once, few, many or a class for expanded clones.

NA,TRBJ2-1,TRBD2,TRBV4-1,CASSPSGSRYNEQFF,TGCGCCAGCAGCCCCAGCGGGAGTCGCTACAATGAGCAGTTCTTC
NA,TRBJ1-5,NA,TRBV2,CASSNPMGGSNQPQHF,TGTGCCAGCAGTAATCCGATGGGAGGTAGCAATCAGCCCCAGCATTTT
NA,TRBJ2-1,TRBD1,TRBV7-2,CASSFTGVPYSYNEQFF,TGTGCCAGCAGCTTCACAGGGGTCCCCTACTCCTACAATGAGCAGTTCTTC
NA,TRBJ1-2,NA,TRBV28,CASSLQGPTYGYTF,TGTGCCAGCAGTTTACAGGGACCCACTTATGGCTACACCTTC
few,TRBJ1-1,NA,TRBV19,CASSTGRGDTEAFF,TGTGCCAGTAGTACGGGGAGGGGTGACACTGAAGCTTTCTTT
few,TRBJ2-2,NA,TRBV7-8,CASSFLRGGNEKAGELFF,TGTGCCAGCAGCTTCCTTCGAGGCGGGAATGAGAAGGCCGGGGAGCTGTTTTTT
NA,TRBJ2-1,TRBD2,TRBV7-2,CASSLGSGTYNEQFF,TGTGCCAGCAGCTTGGGCAGCGGGACCTACAATGAGCAGTTCTTC
NA,TRBJ2-3,TRBD2,TRBV7-2,CASSAGLAGGTQYF,TGTGCCAGCAGCGCGGGACTAGCGGGAGGGACGCAGTATTTT
few,TRBJ1-5,NA,TRBV4-1,CASSPTGAGARGQPQHF,TGCGCCAGCAGCCCGACCGGCGCGGGGGCGCGGGGTCAGCCCCAGCATTTT
NA,TRBJ1-1,NA,TRBV19,CASSTRDGKAFF,TGTGCCAGTAGTACGCGGGACGGCAAAGCTTTCTTT
few,TRBJ2-5,NA,TRBV5-8,CASVLWGVSETQYF,TGTGCCAGCGTTTTATGGGGAGTATCGGAGACCCAGTACTTC
NA,TRBJ2-1,TRBD1,TRBV18,CASSETGYNEQFF,TGTGCCAGCTCAGAGACAGGGTACAATGAGCAGTTCTTC
few,TRBJ1-1,NA,TRBV7-9,CASSLAGAARNTEAFF,TGTGCCAGCAGCTTAGCGGGCGCAGCGCGGAACACTGAAGCTTTCTTT
few,TRBJ2-1,NA,TRBV11-2,CASSSNGQFTYNEQFF,TGTGCCAGCAGCTCTAATGGACAGTTCACCTACAATGAGCAGTTCTTC
NA,TRBJ2-5,NA,TRBV18,CASSPPAEETQYF,TGTGCCAGCTCACCACCGGCTGAGGAGACCCAGTACTTC
NA,TRBJ1-6,NA,TRBV28,CASRSTGIYNSPLHF,TGTGCCAGCAGATCAACCGGGATTTATAATTCACCCCTCCACTTT
NA,TRBJ2-3,TRBD2,TRBV7-2,CASSLTSGLDTQYF,TGTGCCAGCAGCTTGACTAGCGGATTAGATACGCAGTATTTT
NA,TRBJ2-3,NA,TRBV7-9,CASSLGDKDTQYF,TGTGCCAGCAGCTTGGGGGACAAAGATACGCAGTATTTT
few,TRBJ2-1,TRBD2,TRBV7-3,CASSLSGPATSGSGNEQFF,TGTGCCAGCAGCTTATCTGGTCCAGCGACTAGCGGGAGTGGTAATGAGCAGTTCTTC
NA,TRBJ1-4,TRBD1,TRBV10-3,CAISEPTGDEKLFF,TGTGCCATCAGTGAACCCACAGGGGACGAAAAACTGTTTTTT
few,TRBJ2-7,NA,TRBV7-2,CASSLSENSYEQYF,TGTGCCAGCAGCTTAAGTGAGAATTCCTACGAGCAGTACTTC
NA,TRBJ2-7,TRBD1,TRBV28,CASRPRDRVSYEQYF,TGTGCCAGCAGACCCCGGGACAGAGTCTCCTACGAGCAGTACTTC
few,TRBJ2-7,NA,TRBV2,CASSELREQYF,TGTGCCAGCAGTGAACTGCGCGAGCAGTACTTC
NA,TRBJ2-5,TRBD2,TRBV2,CASSGTGGGETQYF,TGTGCCAGCAGTGGAACAGGCGGGGGGGAGACCCAGTACTTC
few,TRBJ1-3,TRBD1,TRBV7-2,CASRGTGIRNTIYF,TGTGCCAGCAGGGGGACAGGGATCAGAAACACCATATATTTT
NA,TRBJ2-5,NA,TRBV5-4,CASSLRMAGETQYF,TGTGCCAGCAGCTTGAGGATGGCGGGGGAGACCCAGTACTTC
many,TRBJ1-2,NA,TRBV14,CASSQAGTGYGYTF,TGTGCCAGCAGCCAAGCGGGGACCGGGTATGGCTACACCTTC
NA,TRBJ2-6,NA,TRBV19,CTSSILSGANVLTF,TGTACCAGTAGTATCCTGTCCGGGGCCAACGTCCTGACTTTC
NA,TRBJ2-2,TRBD2,TRBV27,CASSKPGLAGGVTGELFF,TGTGCCAGCAGTAAGCCGGGACTAGCGGGAGGTGTCACCGGGGAGCTGTTTTTT
few,TRBJ2-3,TRBD1,TRBV4-2,CASSQAPAGGADTQYF,TGTGCCAGCAGCCAAGCACCGGCAGGGGGAGCAGATACGCAGTATTTT
NA,TRBJ2-1,NA,TRBV28,CASSLYPVEQFF,TGTGCCAGCAGTTTGTATCCAGTGGAGCAGTTCTTC
few,TRBJ2-5,NA,TRBV28,CASSLSSGPGTQYF,TGTGCCAGCAGTTTAAGTAGTGGGCCCGGGACCCAGTACTTC
NA,TRBJ2-2,TRBD2,TRBV5-1,CASSSLTSGLPGELFF,TGCGCCAGCAGCTCGCTGACTAGCGGGTTACCCGGGGAGCTGTTTTTT
few,TRBJ2-1,TRBD1,TRBV5-1,CASSLFRGLNSEQFF,TGCGCCAGCAGCTTGTTCAGGGGGCTTAATAGTGAGCAGTTCTTC
NA,TRBJ2-1,TRBD1,TRBV28,CASSLGRTGGNNEQFF,TGTGCCAGCAGTTTAGGAAGGACAGGGGGCAACAATGAGCAGTTCTTC
few,TRBJ2-5,NA,TRBV6-1,CASSEGGQSYF,TGTGCCAGCAGTGAAGGCGGACAGTCATACTTC
few,TRBJ2-1,TRBD1,TRBV4-2,CASSQPGQGMNEQFF,TGTGCCAGCAGCCAACCGGGACAGGGTATGAATGAGCAGTTCTTC
NA,TRBJ2-1,NA,TRBV18,CASSPDEAPQRFF,TGTGCCAGCTCACCAGATGAGGCACCACAGCGGTTCTTC
NA,TRBJ2-3,NA,TRBV7-2,CASSLGRGSGVADTQYF,TGTGCCAGCAGCTTAGGCCGGGGCTCAGGGGTCGCAGATACGCAGTATTTT
few,TRBJ2-1,TRBD2,TRBV19,CASSIKTGTSGNNEQFF,TGTGCCAGTAGTATAAAGACCGGGACTAGCGGAAACAATGAGCAGTTCTTC
NA,TRBJ2-6,NA,TRBV4-1,CASSQEGGTGANVLTF,TGCGCCAGCAGCCAAGAAGGGGGAACGGGGGCCAACGTCCTGACTTTC
NA,TRBJ2-3,NA,TRBV6-1,CASRPGRRTDTQYF,TGTGCCAGCAGACCGGGACGGAGGACAGATACGCAGTATTTT
few,TRBJ1-3,NA,TRBV7-2,CASSLLWSSGNTIYF,TGTGCCAGCAGCTTACTCTGGAGCTCTGGAAACACCATATATTTT
few,TRBJ2-7,NA,TRBV28,CASSPRAGQYF,TGTGCCAGCAGTCCCCGAGCGGGGCAGTACTTC
NA,TRBJ2-2,NA,TRBV28,CASIQKMHGELFF,TGTGCCAGCATCCAGAAAATGCACGGGGAGCTGTTTTTT
few,TRBJ2-1,NA,TRBV5-8,CATGHRGNYNEQFF,TGTGCCACCGGCCACCGGGGAAACTACAATGAGCAGTTCTTC
NA,TRBJ2-1,NA,TRBV7-2,CASSLEARDNEQFF,TGTGCCAGCAGCTTAGAGGCCCGGGACAATGAGCAGTTCTTC
NA,TRBJ2-7,TRBD1,TRBV2,CAGGAGTGSYEQYF,TGTGCCGGAGGAGCCGGGACAGGATCCTACGAGCAGTACTTC